This T cell receptor (beta chain) was observed in a study of blood T cells in healthy people across ages (dated by TCRdb to 2015 to 2017). Notes on the research overall: In model experiments, template switching captured about one uniquely barcoded TCR beta cDNA molecule for every two T cells. Age-related changes in TCR beta repertoire diversity were measured in the study by deep sequencing normalized with unique cDNA molecular identifiers. The donors were divided into four age groups: young (average approximately 17 years), middle-aged (about 40), aged (about 60) and long-lived (roughly 86). Donors of different ages were randomly distributed across sequencing lanes to avoid experimental bias. Using the same blood draw, the study looked at two additional independent replicas of 1 million unique cDNA reads for two donors, one aged 18 to 30 and the other aged 80 or older. Overall study results and their limits: Since profiling was done on bulk unsorted PBMCs, naive and antigen-experienced compartments could not be conclusively compared. Because donor CMV infection status was unknown, age-related changes in expanded clonotypes were potentially confounded. Estimates of total diversity based on one million sequenced T cells were regarded as lower bounds and as underestimates. Compared with the aged group, the long-lived group had more naive CD4+ T cells, fewer expanded clones and increased TCR diversity, suggesting age selection. The percentage of naive T cells measured by flow cytometry correlated strongly with observed TCR beta diversity. Observed TCR beta diversity per million T cells fell roughly linearly with age, and a significant reduction was already apparent by age approximately 41.

The CDR3 goes from the cysteine to the phenylalanine over 18 residues. The retained sequence is limited to the CDR3, 54 bases, with the frame set at the first base. As encoded in the germline V gene, CDR1 is SGHDT while CDR2 is YYEEEE. Libraries were prepared through 5' RACE. The sample was run on an Illumina HiSeq 2500. The second PCR ran for about 7 to 11 cycles and used a J-beta primer mix along with a sample-barcoded 5' primer. A unique molecular identifier was introduced onto each TCR beta cDNA molecule by a template-switch 5' adaptor carrying 12 random nucleotides. Each sample yielded at least 3 million CDR3-containing paired-end reads. All of the RNA was converted into first-strand cDNA using the Mint cDNA synthesis kit, with a TRBC-specific oligonucleotide serving as the primer. Following uracil-DNA glycosylase treatment, all cDNA underwent a first 18-cycle PCR with the universal primers M1SS and BC2_uni_R. As for the authors' bioinformatics: Normalization of each sample was performed by random selection of 1 million high-quality reads, each carrying a distinct molecular identifier. Instead of being binned into consensus sequences, reads with shared molecular identifiers were discarded. MiTCR, with a Q25 quality threshold and the strictest error-elimination algorithm, was used for CDR3 identification, clonotype clustering and error correction. A nonparametric unseen species model using Euler transformation provided a lower-bound estimate of total TCR beta diversity. Through fastp at Q25 and MiXCR, TCRdb rebuilt clones from the public reads, retaining in-frame beta chains. A single entry per CDR3 protein holds the most common genes and DNA from its merged rows. V and J calls and clone size were set by TCRdb, not the authors. The sample has about 650,000 distinct CDR3 sequences on record, around 32% of them singletons. The ten biggest clones cover approximately 15% of the sample.

Systemically healthy Caucasian individuals from Russia, roughly 40 in total and aged about 6 to 90 years, were included as donors. Each donor gave about 9.2 milliliters of peripheral blood, drawn into EDTA-treated Vacutainer tubes. Ficoll-Paque density-gradient centrifugation was used to isolate PBMCs, with at least 7 million obtained per sample. Trizol reagent was used to extract total RNA from PBMCs, with at least 6 micrograms per sample. Naive CD45RAhigh/CD27high T cell percentages were measured by flow cytometry on a PBMC aliquot from every donor. As to this clonotype: What this receptor recognizes is not known. At one end the junction does not follow the germline gene, possibly because of a read error.

This TCR came from a woman aged 80 or over in good health. Donor details come from another sample of the same person, matched by shared clones. The chain employs TRBV5-6 and TRBJ1-4, and 11 junction bases match TRBD1. The specimen sequenced was blood. CDR3 protein: CAGSLRTGGAGANEKLFF. DNA sequence: TGTGCCGGCAGCTTGAGGACAGGGGGCGCAGGGGCTAATGAAAAACTGTTTTTT.